The next 7 T cell receptor beta chains were all read from a single sample in a study of blood T cells in healthy people across ages. It was with a sample-barcoded 5' primer and a J-beta primer mix that a second PCR of about 6 to 12 cycles was run. TCRdb ran MiXCR on the 5' RACE reads and lists one entry per CDR3 protein. The table records approximately 1,000,000 distinct CDR3 sequences, roughly two fifths of them present only once. The sample consisted of blood. These receptors all stem from a man between 18 and 35 years old in good health.

This clonotype was found once. The chain links TRBV25-1 to TRBJ2-7, with D possibly being TRBD1 (6 bases). The CDR3 sequence is 15 residues long. With 6 bases removed from V and 7 bases from J, the gap between germline ends came to 22 bases. The germline gives CDR1 MGHDK, CDR2 SYGVNS. CDR3 region: CASSKRQERYNEQYF. CDR3 in DNA: TGTGCCAGCAGCAAGAGACAGGAACGCTACAATGAGCAGTACTTC.

This clonotype has a handful of counts. The chain carries TRBV2 and TRBJ1-4; D uncertain. CDR1 is SNHLY and CDR2 is FYNNEI in the germline V gene. Trimming pared 6 bases from V and 7 bases from J, leaving 18 bases between. The CDR3 extends over 15 amino acids. This CDR3 reads CASRKDTTGGEKLFF. CDR3 in DNA: TGTGCCAGCAGGAAAGACACAACGGGAGGTGAAAAACTGTTTTTT.

The J gene is TRBJ2-2, the V gene TRBV4-2; TRBD2 might be the D (6 bases). This CDR3 has 15 amino acids. The germline V gene has CDR1 LGHNA and CDR2 YNFKEQ. V lost 0 bases and J 4 bases, leaving 9 bases between the germline ends. The CDR3 loop reads CASSQDVGGTGELFF. CDR3 nucleotides: TGTGCCAGCAGCCAAGATGTGGGGGGCACCGGGGAGCTGTTTTTT.

The chain couples TRBV10-3 to TRBJ2-2, with 9 positions matching TRBD1. This CDR3 spans 16 amino acids. The junction had 8 bases not matched to a gene; V was cut back by 4 bases and J by 5 bases. Germline assignment: CDR1 ENHRY and CDR2 SYGVKD. The CDR3 spells CAISVSGTGNTGELFF. In nucleotides, the CDR3 is TGTGCCATCAGTGTTTCCGGGACAGGGAATACCGGGGAGCTGTTTTTT.

This clonotype was observed a few times. The V and J genes are TRBV12-3 or TRBV12-4 and TRBJ1-2; TRBD1 matches at 9 bases. The length of the CDR3 is 13 residues. The J segment lost 8 bases and the V segment lost 10 bases, leaving 11 bases of the junction unmatched. The CDR3 DNA reads TGTGCCACCCGCACAGGGGGCATGAGGGGCTACACCTTC. This gives the protein CATRTGGMRGYTF.

The gene calls are TRBV5-8 and TRBJ2-1; 13 bases are shared with TRBD2. There are 17 residues in the CDR3. With V trimmed by 4 bases and J by 4 bases, 8 bases remained unmatched. CDR1 is SGHTS, CDR2 YDEGEE, per germline. Written as DNA, the CDR3 is TGTGCCAGCAGCCTGACCTGGACTAGCGGGGGTTACAATGAGCAGTTCTTC. It encodes CASSLTWTSGGYNEQFF.

This clonotype was seen at least ten times. In DNA, the CDR3 is TGTGCCAGCAGTTTAGACAGCGGGGGGATTAATGAGCAGTTCTTC. Its protein is CASSLDSGGINEQFF. The chain employs TRBV12-3 or TRBV12-4 and TRBJ2-1; TRBD2 matches at 9 bases. J was trimmed by 7 bases and V by 1 base; bases with no gene match: 5. CDR3 length equals 15 residues.